The rows below give T cell receptor beta chains drawn from one sample of a study of beta chain features in type 1 diabetes. Profiling relied on immunoSEQ multiplex PCR, and the TCRdb table lists in-frame clones only, not all of them. Of almost 350,000 clones in the sample, about a tenth were seen once. The specimen sequenced was central memory CD4+ T cells from blood. These receptors were taken from a man aged 30 to 39 with type 1 diabetes. The CDR3 runs from the conserved cysteine through the conserved F or W. Fields, in order: V gene, clone size, D gene, J gene, CDR3 DNA, CDR3 protein. The D gene is left open where the match is weak. Clone size is shown for a subset of rows, as once, few, many or a class of expanded clone.

TRBV7-4	few	.	TRBJ2-3	TGTGCTAGCAGCTTAGCTCCAGGCACAGATACGCAGTATTTT	CASSLAPGTDTQYF
TRBV6-6	.	.	TRBJ1-2	TGTGCCAGCAGCCAGGGGACGGTTAACTATGGCTACACCTTC	CASSQGTVNYGYTF
TRBV6-5	few	.	TRBJ1-6	TGTGCCAGCAGCCCCGTGAGGGAAAATTCACCCCTCCACTTT	CASSPVRENSPLHF
TRBV5-1	.	.	TRBJ2-7	TGCGCCAGCAGCTTACAGGGTAAGGGCGAGCAGTACTTC	CASSLQGKGEQYF
TRBV29-1	.	.	TRBJ1-2	TGCAGCGTTGAGCGCGGCACCTATGGCTACACCTTC	CSVERGTYGYTF
TRBV7-2	few	.	TRBJ2-2	TGTGCCAGCAGCTTAAGGGCAGGGGAGCTGTTTTTT	CASSLRAGELFF
TRBV23-1	.	.	TRBJ1-1	TGCGCCAGCAGTCAAGTTCCCGGGACCGACACTGAAGCTTTCTTT	CASSQVPGTDTEAFF
TRBV6-1	.	TRBD2	TRBJ2-1	TGTGCCAGCCTCGGGCGCCGGGGGGATGAGCAGTTCTTC	CASLGRRGDEQFF
TRBV7-9	few	.	TRBJ2-5	TGTGCCAGCAGCTCTATGGGACTTCAGGGACATCAAGAGACCCAGTACTTC	CASSSMGLQGHQETQYF
TRBV13	.	.	TRBJ1-2	TGTGCCAGCAGCTCCCAGGGGCACTATGGCTACACCTTC	CASSSQGHYGYTF
TRBV9	.	TRBD1	TRBJ2-1	TGTGCCAGCAGCCCCCGGGACAGGGGTGATGAGTTCTTC	CASSPRDRGDEFF
TRBV10-1	.	.	TRBJ2-2	TGCGCCAGCAGTGAGAATGGTGGCAGGGGTCCCACCGGGGAGCTGTTTTTT	CASSENGGRGPTGELFF
TRBV7-9	few	TRBD1	TRBJ2-1	TGTGCCAGCAGCTTAATACAGGGGCAAGCCAATGAGCAGTTCTTC	CASSLIQGQANEQFF
TRBV4-3	.	TRBD1	TRBJ2-7	TGCGCCAGCAGCCAAGGGGCTACGGGACAGGGGGCGGGAGAGCAGTACTTC	CASSQGATGQGAGEQYF
TRBV9	.	.	TRBJ2-3	TGTGCCAGCAGCGCTAAGGACGAATCTAGCACAGATACGCAGTATTTT	CASSAKDESSTDTQYF
TRBV4-3	.	TRBD2	TRBJ2-7	TGCGCCAGCAGCCAAGAACGGCGGGGGGCCACCTACGAGCAGTACTTC	CASSQERRGATYEQYF
TRBV29-1	few	TRBD1	TRBJ2-5	TGCAGCGTTGAAGCCATGGGACAGGCAGAGACCCAGTACTTC	CSVEAMGQAETQYF
TRBV13	.	TRBD1	TRBJ1-1	TGTGCCAGCAGCTTACGCAGGGGGACTGAAGCTTTCTTT	CASSLRRGTEAFF
TRBV6-5	few	.	TRBJ2-5	TGTGCCAGCGGAAACTGGGACGCCGGCGGAGAGACCCAGTACTTC	CASGNWDAGGETQYF
TRBV4-1	few	.	TRBJ1-4	TGCGCCAGCAGCCTAGACAGGCTTCAGGAAAAACTGTTTTTT	CASSLDRLQEKLFF
TRBV29-1	few	.	TRBJ1-5	TGCAGCGTTGATGAGGGACCTAATCAGCCCCAGCATTTT	CSVDEGPNQPQHF
TRBV6-5	.	.	TRBJ1-1	TGTGCCAGCAGTTACCGAGGCCACACTGAAGCTTTCTTT	CASSYRGHTEAFF
TRBV9	few	TRBD1	TRBJ2-3	TGTGCCAGCTCCTCCGGGACAGGAAATCTCCAGGATACGCAGTATTTT	CASSSGTGNLQDTQYF
TRBV18	.	.	TRBJ2-1	TGTGCCAGCTCACCTGATGGCGGTACCTACAATGAGCAGTTCTTC	CASSPDGGTYNEQFF
TRBV7-2	few	.	TRBJ2-2	TGTGCCAGCAGCTTTTTAGAGGACACCGGGGAGCTGTTTTTT	CASSFLEDTGELFF
TRBV11-2	many	.	TRBJ2-5	TGTGCCAGCAGCCCTTGGACAGCACAAGAGACCCAGTACTTC	CASSPWTAQETQYF
TRBV5-1	few	.	TRBJ1-4	TGCGCCAGCAGCTTGGTGGGGGAAGCTAATGAAAAACTGTTTTTT	CASSLVGEANEKLFF
TRBV4-3	few	TRBD2	TRBJ2-1	TGCGCCAGCAGCCAGGCAGCTAGCGGGGGCTACAATGAGCAGTTCTTC	CASSQAASGGYNEQFF
TRBV7-8	.	.	TRBJ2-1	TGTGCCAGCAGCCGCCTCGAGGTGCAGTTCTTC	CASSRLEVQFF